This T cell receptor (beta chain) was recorded in a study of T cells after yellow fever vaccination. The CDR3 consists of 15 residues. CDR1 SGHTA and CDR2 FQGNSA come from the germline V gene. The trim removed 5 bases at V and 4 bases at J, leaving 8 bases unmatched. TCR cDNA, made by 5'RACE template switching, carried an added universal primer site and UMIs. TCRdb analysed the 5' RACE reads with MiXCR anew, one entry per CDR3 protein. The data hold a few hundred thousand distinct CDR3 sequences, with approximately 4% observed a single time. In this sample, this clonotype turned up a few times. Antigen: not known. Study outcomes and limitations: One caveat is that FACS-sorted repertoires could contain abundant clonotypes contaminating from the bulk population.

The sequence was collected from a man aged 18 to 30 who received the YFV17D yellow fever vaccine. V gene TRBV7-2 combines with J gene TRBJ2-5, with TRBD2 matching over 9 bases. The sequences come from PBMCs, collected 5 days after the yellow fever booster vaccination. CDR3 sequence reads: CASSLTSGWAETQYF. In DNA form, the CDR3 reads TGTGCCAGCAGCCTAACTAGCGGGTGGGCAGAGACCCAGTACTTC.